The T cell receptor beta chain described here comes from a study of cytomegalovirus exposure and HLA in healthy donors. Primers: 60 Vbeta forward and 13 Jbeta reverse. Using immunoSEQ multiplex PCR, the repertoire was profiled, and TCRdb retains in-frame clones only, with some absent. The data contain fewer than 150,000 clones, about 66% of them singletons. The germline CDR1 and CDR2 sequences are MNHEY and SMNVEV (reference sequence). The CDR3 runs to 14 residues. V was pared by 5 bases and J by 4 bases, with 5 bases of the junction left unmatched. This receptor was obtained from a human donor in good health. The chain carries TRBV27 and TRBJ1-5; 7 bases fit TRBD1. Sequencing used PBMCs. In DNA form, the CDR3 reads TGTGCCAGCAGTCCAGGGGGAAGGAATCAGCCCCAGCATTTT. As protein: CASSPGGRNQPQHF.